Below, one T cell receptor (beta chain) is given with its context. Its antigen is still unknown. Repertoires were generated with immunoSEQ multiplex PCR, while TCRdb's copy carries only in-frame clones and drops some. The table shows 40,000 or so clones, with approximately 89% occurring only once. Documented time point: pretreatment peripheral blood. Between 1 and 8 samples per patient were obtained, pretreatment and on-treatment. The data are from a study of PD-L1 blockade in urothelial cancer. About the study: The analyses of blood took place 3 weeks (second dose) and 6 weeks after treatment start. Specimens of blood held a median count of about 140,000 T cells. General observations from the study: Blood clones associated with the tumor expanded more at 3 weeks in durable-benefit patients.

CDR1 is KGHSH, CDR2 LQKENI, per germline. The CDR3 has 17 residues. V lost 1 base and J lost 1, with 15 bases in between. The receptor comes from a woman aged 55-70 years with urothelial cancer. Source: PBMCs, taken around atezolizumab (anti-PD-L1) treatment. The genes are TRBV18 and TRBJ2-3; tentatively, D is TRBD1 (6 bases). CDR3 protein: CASSPLYRVRGTDTQYF. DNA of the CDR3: TGTGCCAGCTCACCACTTTACAGGGTCCGTGGCACAGATACGCAGTATTTT.